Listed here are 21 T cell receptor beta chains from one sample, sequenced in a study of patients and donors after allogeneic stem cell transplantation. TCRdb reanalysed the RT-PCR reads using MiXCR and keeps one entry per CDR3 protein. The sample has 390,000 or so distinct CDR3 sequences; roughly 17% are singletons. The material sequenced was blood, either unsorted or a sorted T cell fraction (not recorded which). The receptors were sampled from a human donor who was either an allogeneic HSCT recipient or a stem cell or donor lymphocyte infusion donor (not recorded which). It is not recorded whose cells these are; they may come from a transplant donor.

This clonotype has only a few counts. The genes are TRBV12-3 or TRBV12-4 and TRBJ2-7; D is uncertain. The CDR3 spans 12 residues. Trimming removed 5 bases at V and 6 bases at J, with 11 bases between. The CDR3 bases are TGTGCCAGCAGTCATGGGTCGCGCGAGCAGTACTTC. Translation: CASSHGSREQYF.

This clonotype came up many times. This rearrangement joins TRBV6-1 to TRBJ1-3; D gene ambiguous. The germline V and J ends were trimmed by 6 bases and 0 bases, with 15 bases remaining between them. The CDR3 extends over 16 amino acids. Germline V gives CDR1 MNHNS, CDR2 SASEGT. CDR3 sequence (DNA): TGTGCCAGCAGCCTCGTCGCACCCAACTCTGGAAACACCATATATTTT. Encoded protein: CASSLVAPNSGNTIYF.

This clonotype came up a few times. CDR3 loop: CASSQGLAGGDSDTQYF. In nucleotides, the CDR3 is TGCGCCAGCAGCCAAGGACTAGCAGGGGGTGATTCAGATACGCAGTATTTT. The chain links TRBV4-3 to TRBJ2-3; D tentatively fits TRBD1 or TRBD2 (7 bases each). V was clipped by 1 base and J by 4 bases, with 18 bases between them. The CDR3 is 17 residues long. Germline assignment: CDR1 LGHNA and CDR2 YSLEER.

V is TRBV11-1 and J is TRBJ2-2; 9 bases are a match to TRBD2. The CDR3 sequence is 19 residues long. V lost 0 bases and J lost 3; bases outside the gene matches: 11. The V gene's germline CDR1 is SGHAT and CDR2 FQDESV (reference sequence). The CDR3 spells CASSLALWASGEDTGELFF. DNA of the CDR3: TGTGCCAGCAGCTTAGCCCTGTGGGCTAGCGGGGAAGACACCGGGGAGCTGTTTTTT.

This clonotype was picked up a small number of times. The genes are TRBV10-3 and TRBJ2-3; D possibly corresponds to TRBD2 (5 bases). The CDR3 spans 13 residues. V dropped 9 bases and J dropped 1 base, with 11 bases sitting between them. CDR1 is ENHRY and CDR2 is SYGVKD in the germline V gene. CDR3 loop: CAIKEDGTDTQYF. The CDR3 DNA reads TGTGCCATTAAGGAGGATGGCACAGATACGCAGTATTTT.

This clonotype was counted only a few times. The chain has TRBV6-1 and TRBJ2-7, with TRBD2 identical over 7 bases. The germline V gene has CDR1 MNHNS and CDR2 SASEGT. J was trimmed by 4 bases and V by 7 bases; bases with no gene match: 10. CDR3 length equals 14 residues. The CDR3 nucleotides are TGTGCCAGCAAAGGATTAGCGGGCCTATACGAGCAGTACTTC. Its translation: CASKGLAGLYEQYF.

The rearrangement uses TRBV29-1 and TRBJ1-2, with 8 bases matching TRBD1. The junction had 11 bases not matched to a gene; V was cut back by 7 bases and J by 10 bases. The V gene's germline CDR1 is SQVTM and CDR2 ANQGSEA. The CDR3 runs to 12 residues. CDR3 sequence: CSARGPQGAYTF. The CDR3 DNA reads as TGCAGCGCTCGGGGTCCGCAGGGGGCCTACACCTTC.

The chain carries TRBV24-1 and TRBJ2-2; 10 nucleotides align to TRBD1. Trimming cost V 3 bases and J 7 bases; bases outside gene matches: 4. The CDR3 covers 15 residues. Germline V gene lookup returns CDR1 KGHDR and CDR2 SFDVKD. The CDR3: CATSDDRGHVGELFF. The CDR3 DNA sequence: TGTGCCACCAGTGATGACAGGGGGCATGTCGGGGAGCTGTTTTTT.

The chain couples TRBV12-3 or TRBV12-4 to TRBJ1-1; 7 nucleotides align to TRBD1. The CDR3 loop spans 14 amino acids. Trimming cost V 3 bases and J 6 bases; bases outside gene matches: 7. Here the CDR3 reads CASSLGQKISEAFF. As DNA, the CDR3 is TGTGCCAGCAGTTTGGGACAGAAAATATCTGAAGCTTTCTTT.

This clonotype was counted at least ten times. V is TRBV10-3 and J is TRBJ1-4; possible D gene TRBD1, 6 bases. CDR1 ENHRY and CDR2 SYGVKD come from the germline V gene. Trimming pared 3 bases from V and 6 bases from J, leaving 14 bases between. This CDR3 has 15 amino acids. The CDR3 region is CAISEQGLLDEKLFF. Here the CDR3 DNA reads TGTGCCATCAGTGAACAGGGTTTGTTGGATGAAAAACTGTTTTTT.

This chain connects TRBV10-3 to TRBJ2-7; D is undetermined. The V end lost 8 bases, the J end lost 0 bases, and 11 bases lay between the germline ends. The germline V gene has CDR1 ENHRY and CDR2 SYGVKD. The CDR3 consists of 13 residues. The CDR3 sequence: CAIGPTDSYEQYF. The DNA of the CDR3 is TGTGCCATCGGGCCTACCGACTCCTACGAGCAGTACTTC.

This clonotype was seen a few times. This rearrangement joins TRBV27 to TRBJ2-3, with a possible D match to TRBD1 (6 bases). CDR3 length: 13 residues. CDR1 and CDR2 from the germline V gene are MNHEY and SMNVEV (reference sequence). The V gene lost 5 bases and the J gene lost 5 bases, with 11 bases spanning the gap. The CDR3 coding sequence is TGTGCCAGCAGTCAGGGGTTCGGAGATACGCAGTATTTT. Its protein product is CASSQGFGDTQYF.

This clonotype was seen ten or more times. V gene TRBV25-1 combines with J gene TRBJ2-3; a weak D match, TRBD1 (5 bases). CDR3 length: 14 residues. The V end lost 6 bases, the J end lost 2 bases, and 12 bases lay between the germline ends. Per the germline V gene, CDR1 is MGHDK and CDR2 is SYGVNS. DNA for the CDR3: TGTGCCAGCAGAGGAGACAGCCTCACAGATACGCAGTATTTT. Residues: CASRGDSLTDTQYF.

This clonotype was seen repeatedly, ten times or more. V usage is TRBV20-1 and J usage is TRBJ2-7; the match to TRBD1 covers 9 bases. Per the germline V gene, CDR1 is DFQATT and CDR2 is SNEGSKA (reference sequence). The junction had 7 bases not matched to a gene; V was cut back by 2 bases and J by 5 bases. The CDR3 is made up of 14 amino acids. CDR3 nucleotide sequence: TGCAGTGCTAGATCCGGCGGGACAGGGAACGAGCAGTACTTC. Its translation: CSARSGGTGNEQYF.

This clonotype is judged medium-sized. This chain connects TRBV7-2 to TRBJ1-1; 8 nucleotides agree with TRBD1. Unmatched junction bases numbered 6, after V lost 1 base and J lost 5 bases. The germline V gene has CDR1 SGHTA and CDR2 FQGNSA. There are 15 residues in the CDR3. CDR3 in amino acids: CASSLVGQGGTEAFF. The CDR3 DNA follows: TGTGCCAGCAGCTTAGTCGGACAGGGAGGTACTGAAGCTTTCTTT.

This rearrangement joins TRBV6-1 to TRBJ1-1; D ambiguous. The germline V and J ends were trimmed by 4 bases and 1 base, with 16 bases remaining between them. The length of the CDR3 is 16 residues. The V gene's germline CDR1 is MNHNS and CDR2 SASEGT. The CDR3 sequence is CASSGLSGAANTEAFF. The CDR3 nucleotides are TGTGCCAGCAGTGGGCTTTCGGGAGCCGCGAACACTGAAGCTTTCTTT.

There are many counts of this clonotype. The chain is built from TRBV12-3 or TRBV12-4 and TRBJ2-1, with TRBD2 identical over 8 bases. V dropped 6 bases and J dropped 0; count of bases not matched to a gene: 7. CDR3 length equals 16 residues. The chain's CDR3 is CASRPTSGSSYNEQFF. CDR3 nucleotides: TGTGCCAGCAGACCTACTAGCGGTAGCTCCTACAATGAGCAGTTCTTC.

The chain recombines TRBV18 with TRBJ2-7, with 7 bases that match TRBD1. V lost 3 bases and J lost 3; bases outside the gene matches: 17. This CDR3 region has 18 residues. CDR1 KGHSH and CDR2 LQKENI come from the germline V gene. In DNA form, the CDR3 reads TGTGCCAGCTCACCTCGTTCACAGCTAGGCGCAGGGGGCTACGAGCAGTACTTC. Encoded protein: CASSPRSQLGAGGYEQYF.

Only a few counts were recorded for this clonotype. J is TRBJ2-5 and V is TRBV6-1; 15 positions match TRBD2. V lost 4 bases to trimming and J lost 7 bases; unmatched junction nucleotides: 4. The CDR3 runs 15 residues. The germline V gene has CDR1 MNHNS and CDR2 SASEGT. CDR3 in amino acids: CASSGWTSGGGTQYF. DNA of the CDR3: TGTGCCAGCAGTGGCTGGACTAGCGGGGGGGGGACCCAGTACTTC.

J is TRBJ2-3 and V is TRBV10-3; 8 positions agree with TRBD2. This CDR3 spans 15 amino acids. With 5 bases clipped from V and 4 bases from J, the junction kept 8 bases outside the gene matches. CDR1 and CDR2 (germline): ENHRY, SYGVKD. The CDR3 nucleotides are TGTGCCATCAGTACGACTAGCGTGAAGGCAGATACGCAGTATTTT. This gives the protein CAISTTSVKADTQYF.

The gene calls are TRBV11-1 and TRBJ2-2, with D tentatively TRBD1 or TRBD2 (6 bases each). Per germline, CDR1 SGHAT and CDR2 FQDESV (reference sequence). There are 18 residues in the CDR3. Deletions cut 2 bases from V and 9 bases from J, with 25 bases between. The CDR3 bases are TGTGCCAGCAGCTTATCCGGGGGCCTAGCGAACAAAGGCCGGGAGCTGTTTTTT. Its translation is CASSLSGGLANKGRELFF.